This T cell receptor beta chain was sequenced during a study of regulatory and conventional T cells in RAG deficiency. The sorted regulatory T cells were CD4+, CD25-high and CD127-low, with genomic DNA sequenced. The assay was immunoSEQ multiplex PCR, and TCRdb's table has in-frame clones only and misses some. The table records roughly 28,000 clones, around nine tenths of them present only once. The ends were cut back, 3 bases at V and 8 bases at J, with 19 bases in the middle. The CDR3 is 15 amino acids. Germline CDR1 reads SNHLY; CDR2 reads FYNNEI. The count of this clone is one. These data also featured in a second study, about regulatory T cells. That work adds: The primer mix had 52 TRBV and 13 TRBJ primers.

The V and J genes are TRBV2 and TRBJ1-2; the D gene is possibly TRBD1 (5 bases). This TCR derives from a human donor in good health. The sequenced sample was Tregs sorted from blood. The CDR3 loop reads CASSDQSWGEGGYTF. The DNA of the CDR3 is TGTGCCAGCAGTGATCAATCGTGGGGGGAAGGGGGCTACACCTTC.